Listed here are 16 T cell receptor beta chains from one sample, sequenced in a study of immune cell composition in non-small cell lung cancer. The normal lung sample lay at least 3 cm, and maximally far, from the tumour. Produced via immunoSEQ multiplex PCR; TCRdb's table is partial and in-frame only. Of some 7,000 clones in the sample, roughly 86% were seen once. Sequences were obtained from non-adjacent lung tissue. These receptors originate from a human donor with non-small cell lung cancer.

CDR3 sequence: CASSPLPGQGAVEQYF. The CDR3 DNA sequence: TGTGCCAGCTCACCACTACCGGGACAGGGGGCTGTCGAGCAGTACTTC. V usage is TRBV18 and J usage is TRBJ2-7; 12 bases are shared with TRBD1. The CDR3 length is 16 residues. V dropped 1 base and J dropped 6; count of bases not matched to a gene: 7. Germline-derived CDR1 and CDR2 are KGHSH and LQKENI.

The rearrangement links TRBV10-3 to TRBJ2-5; 7 nucleotides agree with TRBD2. Germline CDR1 is ENHRY and CDR2 is SYGVKD. Trimming cost V 0 bases and J 2 bases; bases outside gene matches: 9. The CDR3 covers 17 residues. In DNA, the CDR3 is TGTGCCATCAGTGAGTCCCCCAGTGGGGGGGGGCAAGAGACCCAGTACTTC. Protein product: CAISESPSGGGQETQYF.

The chain employs TRBV28 and TRBJ1-2; D unresolved. The CDR3 spans 14 residues. Germline V gene data show CDR1 as MDHEN and CDR2 as SYDVKM. V was cut by 4 bases and J by 5 bases, with 14 bases left in between. The CDR3 sequence is CASSSSPINYGYTF. CDR3 nucleotide sequence: TGTGCCAGCAGTTCCAGCCCGATTAATTATGGCTACACCTTC.

This chain connects TRBV7-2 to TRBJ1-6; D call uncertain. The V gene lost 1 base and the J gene lost 14 bases, with 12 bases spanning the gap. Germline CDR1 and CDR2: SGHTA and FQGNSA. The CDR3 has 13 amino acids. This CDR3 is CASSLVEAGALHF. CDR3 DNA sequence: TGTGCCAGCAGCTTAGTGGAGGCGGGCGCCCTCCACTTT.

This chain uses TRBV6-4 with TRBJ1-2; D gene ambiguous. The V and J ends lost 3 bases and 4 bases respectively, with 21 bases between them. The CDR3 sequence is 17 residues long. Germline CDR1 is MRHNA and CDR2 is SNTAGT. The CDR3 loop is CASSEVRGSRLGYGYTF. For the CDR3, the DNA is TGTGCCAGCAGTGAGGTGCGAGGGAGTCGCCTGGGCTATGGCTACACCTTC.

This sequence joins TRBV6-5 and TRBJ2-5; weak D call: TRBD2 (5 bases). CDR1 is MNHEY, CDR2 SVGAGI, per germline. The V and J ends lost 0 bases and 7 bases respectively, with 15 bases between them. The CDR3 has 15 residues. The CDR3 protein is CASSYSGLPEGTQYF. CDR3 coding DNA: TGTGCCAGCAGTTACTCCGGACTCCCAGAAGGGACCCAGTACTTC.

By its share, this clone is hyperexpanded (1% or more). The chain combines TRBV7-8 with TRBJ1-3; possibly TRBD1 for D (5 bases). The CDR3 extends over 14 amino acids. V lost 1 base, J lost 7 bases, and 11 bases lay in between. CDR1 is SGHVS, CDR2 FQNEAQ, per germline. The CDR3: CASSLGGEGNTIYF. CDR3 nucleotides: TGTGCCAGCAGCTTAGGGGGGGAAGGGAACACCATATATTTT.

The V gene is TRBV7-3, the J gene TRBJ1-1; possible D gene TRBD1, 5 bases. Germline V gene lookup returns CDR1 SGHTA and CDR2 FQGTGA. V was shortened by 5 bases and J by 4 bases, with 14 bases between the two germline ends. The length of the CDR3 is 14 residues. The CDR3 nucleotides read TGTGCCAGCAGCCCCGGGAGTGGGGGCACTGAAGCTTTCTTT. This translates into CASSPGSGGTEAFF. The full variable domain, its missing parts supplied by reference TRBV7-3 and TRBJ1-1, is GAGVSQTPSNKVTEKGKYVELRCDPISGHTALYWYRQSLGQGPEFLIYFQGTGAADDSGLPNDRFFAVRPEGSVSTLKIQRTERGDSAVYLCASSPGSGGTEAFFGQGTRLTVV.

Here the CDR3 DNA reads TGCGCCAGCAGCCAAGAAGACAACTACGAGCAGTACTTC. Translation gives CASSQEDNYEQYF. The chain is built from TRBV4-1 and TRBJ2-7; no clear D. Trimming removed 0 bases from V and 3 bases from J, with 6 bases in between. The CDR3 has 13 residues. Germline V CDR1 and CDR2: MGHRA, YSYEKL.

The chain combines TRBV29-1 with TRBJ1-4; D is uncertain. In germline, CDR1 is SQVTM, CDR2 ANQGSEA. This CDR3 spans 11 amino acids. Trimming shortened V by 4 bases and J by 8 bases, and 8 bases separated the two germline ends. CDR3 sequence (DNA): TGCAGCGTTGGGGGTGGCGAAAAACTGTTTTTT. It yields the protein CSVGGGEKLFF.

This sequence joins TRBV6-1 and TRBJ2-1; 8 nucleotides match TRBD1. Germline V CDR1 and CDR2: MNHNS, SASEGT. This CDR3 has 14 residues. V dropped 11 bases and J dropped 5; count of bases not matched to a gene: 11. For the CDR3, the DNA is TGTGCCGCAGAGAGGACAGGGCGGCACAATGAGCAGTTCTTC. Its protein is CAAERTGRHNEQFF.

This clone has just one count. The chain is built from TRBV5-4 and TRBJ2-7; D gene ambiguous. The ends were cut back, 4 bases at V and 4 bases at J, with 12 bases in the middle. CDR3 size: 13 residues. Germline V gives CDR1 SGHNT, CDR2 YYREEE (reference sequence). The CDR3 loop is CASSREAAYEQYF. The CDR3 bases are TGTGCCAGCAGCCGCGAGGCCGCATACGAGCAGTACTTC.

The chain links TRBV4-2 to TRBJ1-1, with D possibly being TRBD1 (5 bases). The germline gives CDR1 LGHNA, CDR2 YNFKEQ. This CDR3 region has 14 residues. With 5 bases removed from V and 11 bases from J, the gap between germline ends came to 21 bases. As DNA, the CDR3 is TGTGCCAGCAGCGACTTTGGGACGCCGCTCTTGGCTTTCTTT. Translation: CASSDFGTPLLAFF.

This sequence joins TRBV5-8 and TRBJ2-5; 10 nucleotides align to TRBD2. The tail of the sequence fits TRBJ2-7 better, so the J call may be wrong. CDR3 length equals 15 residues. Looked up from germline, CDR1 is SGHTS and CDR2 is YDEGEE. The CDR3 region is CASSLGGLALYEQYF. CDR3 bases: TGTGCCAGCAGCTTGGGGGGACTAGCGCTTTACGAGCAGTACTTC.

The chain recombines TRBV11-1 with TRBJ1-5, with 8 bases that match TRBD1. This CDR3 has 15 residues. After removal of 6 bases from V and 2 bases from J, the junction contained 6 bases not matched to a gene. CDR1 and CDR2 (germline): SGHAT, FQDESV (reference sequence). CDR3: CASSPGQGGNQPQHF. The CDR3, as DNA: TGTGCCAGCAGTCCCGGACAGGGCGGCAATCAGCCCCAGCATTTT.

This clone was observed a handful of times. The chain joins TRBV5-6 to TRBJ1-2; D ambiguous. The CDR3 consists of 15 residues. V lost 0 bases and J 0 bases, leaving 9 bases between the germline ends. CDR1 and CDR2 (germline): SGHDT, YYEEEE. CDR3 residues: CASSLEAGANYGYTF. The CDR3 bases are TGTGCCAGCAGCTTGGAGGCAGGCGCTAACTATGGCTACACCTTC.